This TCR beta chain was sequenced in a study of T-cell reconstitution after alpha-beta-depleted transplantation in children. Study-level findings and limits: From surviving recipient T cells and thymic progenitors came the high day-60 TCRbeta diversity observed in some patients. Most T-cell counts and diversity one year after the transplant came from T cells that were newly produced. Alpha-beta T cells about two months after transplant reportedly derived from several hundred expanded graft clones.

Unique molecular identifiers were incorporated during preparation of the TCRbeta library. TCRdb ran MiXCR on the PCR reads and lists one entry per CDR3 protein. Counted here are 95,000 to 150,000 distinct CDR3 sequences, around 23% occurring once; the ten biggest clones make up over 9.5%. Germline V gene lookup returns CDR1 SGHRS and CDR2 YFSETQ. V lost 0 bases and J 1 base, leaving 7 bases between the germline ends. CDR3 length: 14 amino acids. A single count supports this clonotype. Its cognate antigen is unknown. The sequences come from PBMCs, mostly from graft donor cells, collected 180 days after TCRalphabeta/CD19-depleted stem cell transplant. This chain connects TRBV5-1 to TRBJ1-1, with D possibly matching TRBD1 (5 bases). The receptor was derived from a male patient between 2 and 10 years old who had a stem cell transplant for chronic granulomatous disease, so the T cells may come from the graft donor. In nucleotides, the CDR3 is TGCGCCAGCAGCTTGGGGGACGGGAACACTGAAGCTTTCTTT. Translation: CASSLGDGNTEAFF.